This note documents a single T cell receptor (beta chain) sequence. Its specificity is not known. An end of the junction does not agree with germline; a read error may underlie this. The data stem from a study of cytomegalovirus exposure and HLA in healthy donors. Study-level points and caveats: Most CMV-associated TCR beta chains appeared HLA-restricted in a later analysis.

This CDR3 spans 11 amino acids. Germline V lookup: CDR1 SGHDT, CDR2 YYEEEE. The donors (healthy individuals) were bone marrow donors. Though nominally healthy at sampling, donors likely had unrecorded immune exposures. 60 Vbeta and 13 Jbeta primers were used in PCR. Clones were read by immunoSEQ multiplex PCR, and TCRdb kept only the in-frame ones, dropping some. This table holds more than 100,000 clones, around 70% found once. The chain links TRBV5-6 to TRBJ1-5, with a weak D call TRBD1 (6 bases). The source is a woman in her thirties or forties in good health and CMV-seropositive. Sequencing input: PBMCs. The DNA for the CDR3 is TGTGCCAGCAGCGGCGAAGGGGGGGTGGATTTT. This encodes CASSGEGGVDF.